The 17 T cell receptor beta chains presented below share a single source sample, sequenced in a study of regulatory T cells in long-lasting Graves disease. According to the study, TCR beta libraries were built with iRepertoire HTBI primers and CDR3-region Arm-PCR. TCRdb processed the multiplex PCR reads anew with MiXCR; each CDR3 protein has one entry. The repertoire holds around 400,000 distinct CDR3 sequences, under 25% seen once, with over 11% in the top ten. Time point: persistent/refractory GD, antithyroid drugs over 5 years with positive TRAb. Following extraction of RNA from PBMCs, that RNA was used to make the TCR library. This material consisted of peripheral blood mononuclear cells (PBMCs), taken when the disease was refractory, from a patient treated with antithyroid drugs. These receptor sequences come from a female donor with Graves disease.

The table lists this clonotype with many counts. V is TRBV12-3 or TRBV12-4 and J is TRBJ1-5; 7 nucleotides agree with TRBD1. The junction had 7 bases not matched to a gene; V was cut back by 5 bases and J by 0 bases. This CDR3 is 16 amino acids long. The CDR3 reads CASSPGTDYSNQPQHF. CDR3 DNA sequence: TGTGCCAGCAGTCCCGGGACAGATTATAGCAATCAGCCCCAGCATTTT.

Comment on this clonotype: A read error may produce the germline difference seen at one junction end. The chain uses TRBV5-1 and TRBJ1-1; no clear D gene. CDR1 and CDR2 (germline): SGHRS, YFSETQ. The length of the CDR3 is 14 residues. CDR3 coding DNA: TGCGCCAGCGGCTTGGACCCGGGGAACACTGAAGCTTTCTTT. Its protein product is CASGLDPGNTEAFF.

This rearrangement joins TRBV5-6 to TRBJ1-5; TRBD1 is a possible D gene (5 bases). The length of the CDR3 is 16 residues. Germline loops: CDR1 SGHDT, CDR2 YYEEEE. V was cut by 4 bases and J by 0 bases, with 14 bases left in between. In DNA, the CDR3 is TGTGCCAGCAGCATAGGAGGGACGTTTAGCAATCAGCCCCAGCATTTT. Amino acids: CASSIGGTFSNQPQHF.

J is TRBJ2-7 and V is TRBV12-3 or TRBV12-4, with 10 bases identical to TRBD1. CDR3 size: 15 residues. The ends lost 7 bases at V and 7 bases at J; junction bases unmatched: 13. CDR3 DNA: TGTGCCAGCACCCCCACCGGGACAGGGGCGAGGGAGCAGTACTTC. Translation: CASTPTGTGAREQYF.

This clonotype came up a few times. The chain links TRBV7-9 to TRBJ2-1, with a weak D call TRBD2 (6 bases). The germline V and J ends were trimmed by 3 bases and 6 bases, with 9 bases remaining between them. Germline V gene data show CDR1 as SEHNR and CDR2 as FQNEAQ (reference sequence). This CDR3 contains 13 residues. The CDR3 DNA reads TGTGCCAGCAGCTTCTGGGGGGTCAATGAGCAGTTCTTC. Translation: CASSFWGVNEQFF. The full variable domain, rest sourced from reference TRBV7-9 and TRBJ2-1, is DTGVSQNPRHKITKRGQNVTFRCDPISEHNRLYWYRQTLGQGPEFLTYFQNEAQLEKSRLLSDRFSAERPKGSFSTLEIQRTEQGDSAMYLCASSFWGVNEQFFGPGTRLTVL.

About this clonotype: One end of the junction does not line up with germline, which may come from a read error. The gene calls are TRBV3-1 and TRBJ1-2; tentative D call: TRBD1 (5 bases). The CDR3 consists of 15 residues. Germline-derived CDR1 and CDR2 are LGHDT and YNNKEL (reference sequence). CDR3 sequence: CAGSQDRGRGYGYTF. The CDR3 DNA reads TGTGCCGGCAGCCAAGATCGGGGTAGGGGTTATGGCTACACCTTC.

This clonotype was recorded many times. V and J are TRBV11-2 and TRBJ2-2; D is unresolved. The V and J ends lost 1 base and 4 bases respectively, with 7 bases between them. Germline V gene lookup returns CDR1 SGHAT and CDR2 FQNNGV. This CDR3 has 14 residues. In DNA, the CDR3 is TGTGCCAGCAGCTTAGGGAGCGCCACCGGGGAGCTGTTTTTT. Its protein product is CASSLGSATGELFF.

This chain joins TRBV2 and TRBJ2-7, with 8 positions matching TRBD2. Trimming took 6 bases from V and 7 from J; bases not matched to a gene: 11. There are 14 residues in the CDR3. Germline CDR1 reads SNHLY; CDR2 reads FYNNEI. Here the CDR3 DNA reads TGTGCCAGCAGGGGAGCGGGGGCAAGGGAGGAGCAGTACTTC. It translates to CASRGAGAREEQYF.

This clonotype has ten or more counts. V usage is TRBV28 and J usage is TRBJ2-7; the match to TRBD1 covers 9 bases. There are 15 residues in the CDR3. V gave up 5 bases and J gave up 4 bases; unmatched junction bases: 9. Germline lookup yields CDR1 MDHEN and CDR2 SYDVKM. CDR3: CASSGGDRVEYEQYF. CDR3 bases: TGTGCCAGCAGTGGGGGGGACAGGGTAGAGTACGAGCAGTACTTC.

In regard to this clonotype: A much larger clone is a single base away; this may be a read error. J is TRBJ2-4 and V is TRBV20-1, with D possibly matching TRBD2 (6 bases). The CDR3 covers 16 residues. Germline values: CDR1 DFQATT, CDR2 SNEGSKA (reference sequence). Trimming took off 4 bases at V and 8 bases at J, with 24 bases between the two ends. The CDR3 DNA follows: TGCAGTGCTATTTGGTTACGGGAGCAAGGAGAGGACATTCAGTACTTC. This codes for CSAIWLREQGEDIQYF.

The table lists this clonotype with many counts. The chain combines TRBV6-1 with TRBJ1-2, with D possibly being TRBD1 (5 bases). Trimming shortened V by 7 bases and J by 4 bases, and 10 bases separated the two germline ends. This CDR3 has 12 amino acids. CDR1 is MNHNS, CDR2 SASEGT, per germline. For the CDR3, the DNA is TGTGCCAGCATACAGGTTCCCTATGGCTACACCTTC. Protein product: CASIQVPYGYTF.

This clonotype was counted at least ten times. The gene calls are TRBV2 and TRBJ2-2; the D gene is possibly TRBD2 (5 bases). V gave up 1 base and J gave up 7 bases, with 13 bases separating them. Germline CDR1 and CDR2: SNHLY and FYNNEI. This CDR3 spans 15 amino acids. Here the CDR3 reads CASSEGIRGIGELFF. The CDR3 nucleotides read TGTGCCAGCAGTGAAGGGATTCGGGGTATCGGGGAGCTGTTTTTT.

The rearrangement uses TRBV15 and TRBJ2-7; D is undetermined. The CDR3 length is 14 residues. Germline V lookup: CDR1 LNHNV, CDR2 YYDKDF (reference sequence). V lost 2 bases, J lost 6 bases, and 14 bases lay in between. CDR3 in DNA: TGTGCCACCAGCAGAACCGGTGCAGGTCCCGAGCAGTACTTC. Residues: CATSRTGAGPEQYF.

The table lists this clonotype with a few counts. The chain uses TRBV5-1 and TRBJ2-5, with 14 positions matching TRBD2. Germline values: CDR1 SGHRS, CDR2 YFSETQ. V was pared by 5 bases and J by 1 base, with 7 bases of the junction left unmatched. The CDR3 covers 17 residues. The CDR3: CASRAGTSGSGQETQYF. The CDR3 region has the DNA TGCGCCAGCAGGGCCGGGACTAGCGGGAGTGGCCAAGAGACCCAGTACTTC. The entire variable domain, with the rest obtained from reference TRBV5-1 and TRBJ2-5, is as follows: KAGVTQTPRYLIKTRGQQVTLSCSPISGHRSVSWYQQTPGQGLQFLFEYFSETQRNKGNFPGRFSGRQFSNSRSEMNVSTLELGDSALYLCASRAGTSGSGQETQYFGPGTRLLVL.

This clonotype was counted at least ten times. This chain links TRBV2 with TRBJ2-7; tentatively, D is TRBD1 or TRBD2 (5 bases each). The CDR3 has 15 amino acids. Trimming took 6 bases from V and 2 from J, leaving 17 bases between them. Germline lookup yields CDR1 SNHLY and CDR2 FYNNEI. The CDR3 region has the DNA TGTGCCAGCAGATACCGGGACGCCGGGGCCTACGAGCAGTACTTC. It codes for CASRYRDAGAYEQYF.

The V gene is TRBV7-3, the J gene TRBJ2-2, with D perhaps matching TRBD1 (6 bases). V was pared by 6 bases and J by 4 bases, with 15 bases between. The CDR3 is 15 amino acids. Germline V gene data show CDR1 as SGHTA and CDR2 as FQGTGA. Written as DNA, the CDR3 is TGTGCCAGCAGGACCGGGACATTCGGCACCGGGGAGCTGTTTTTT. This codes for CASRTGTFGTGELFF.

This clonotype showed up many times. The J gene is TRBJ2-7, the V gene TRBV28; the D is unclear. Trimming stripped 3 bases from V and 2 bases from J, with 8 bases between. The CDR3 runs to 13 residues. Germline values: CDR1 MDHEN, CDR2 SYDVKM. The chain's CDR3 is CASSFWRTYEQYF. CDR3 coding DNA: TGTGCCAGCAGTTTTTGGCGAACCTACGAGCAGTACTTC.